The 11 T cell receptor beta chains below come from one sample, sequenced in a study of T cells in Graves' hyperthyroidism and ophthalmopathy. What was amplified from RNA transcripts were TCR beta CDR3 regions. When the TCR CDR3 underwent first-round RT-PCR, the HTBI primer set was used. TCRdb independently ran MiXCR on the multiplex PCR reads; one entry per CDR3 protein. The data hold some 270,000 distinct CDR3 sequences, with about an eighth observed a single time. The sequenced material came from blood. Receptors were obtained from a woman aged 25-40 years with Graves' hyperthyroidism that later progressed to Graves' ophthalmopathy.

This clonotype was counted only a few times. The chain couples TRBV6-1 to TRBJ2-6; no firm D call. Trimming took off 6 bases at V and 2 bases at J, with 5 bases between the two ends. The CDR3 has 13 residues. Germline CDR1 and CDR2: MNHNS and SASEGT. The CDR3 DNA reads TGTGCCAGCAGGTTGGCTGGGGCCAACGTCCTGACTTTC. This gives the protein CASRLAGANVLTF.

At least ten counts were recorded for this clonotype. The J gene is TRBJ2-1, the V gene TRBV11-2; TRBD2 aligns across 11 bases. The CDR3 has 14 residues. V shed 9 bases and J 4 bases; nucleotides not matched to a gene: 5. Germline CDR1 SGHAT, CDR2 FQNNGV. CDR3 amino acids: CASLAGGLYNEQFF. The CDR3 DNA is TGTGCCAGTCTAGCGGGGGGATTATACAATGAGCAGTTCTTC. Using reference TRBV11-2 and TRBJ2-1 for the parts outside the CDR3, the full variable domain is EAGVAQSPRYKIIEKRQSVAFWCNPISGHATLYWYQQILGQGPKLLIQFQNNGVVDDSQLPKDRFSAERLKGVDSTLKIQPAKLEDSAVYLCASLAGGLYNEQFFGPGTRLTVL.

This chain uses TRBV12-3 or TRBV12-4 with TRBJ1-1; the D gene is possibly TRBD1 (6 bases). The CDR3 runs to 15 residues. Between the trimmed V and J ends, which lost 6 bases and 3 bases, there was a span of 17 bases. CDR3: CASRLQGRPDTEAFF. CDR3 nucleotide sequence: TGTGCCAGCAGATTGCAGGGGCGCCCCGACACTGAAGCTTTCTTT.

In this sample, this clonotype turned up many times. V and J are TRBV19 and TRBJ1-1; perhaps TRBD1 as D (6 bases). CDR3 length equals 15 residues. Per the germline V gene, CDR1 is LNHDA and CDR2 is SQIVND (reference sequence). Between the trimmed V and J ends, which lost 4 bases and 4 bases, there was a span of 16 bases. The CDR3 here is CASSRTASWITEAFF. The CDR3 nucleotides are TGTGCCAGTAGTAGGACAGCTAGTTGGATCACTGAAGCTTTCTTT.

This clonotype showed up many times. The chain employs TRBV11-2 and TRBJ2-5; tentatively, D is TRBD2 (5 bases). Germline V gene lookup returns CDR1 SGHAT and CDR2 FQNNGV. Trimming pared 3 bases from V and 5 bases from J, leaving 16 bases between. CDR3 length equals 15 residues. This CDR3 is CASSFSRGSGETQYF. The CDR3 nucleotides are TGTGCCAGCAGCTTCTCCCGAGGGAGCGGTGAGACCCAGTACTTC.

The gene calls are TRBV7-2 and TRBJ2-1; TRBD2 matches 12 bases. Germline loops: CDR1 SGHTA, CDR2 FQGNSA. This CDR3 has 15 amino acids. Germline trimming cut 5 bases from V and 7 bases from J; bases unmatched to any gene: 6. The CDR3 DNA follows: TGTGCCAGCAGCCCGACTAGCGGGAGCGAGAATGAGCAGTTCTTC. Protein product: CASSPTSGSENEQFF.

As for this clonotype: One end of the junction is discordant with germline, which a read error may explain. The gene calls are TRBV20-1 and TRBJ2-4; 10 nucleotides line up with TRBD2. The CDR3 spans 18 residues. Germline V gene data show CDR1 as DFQATT and CDR2 as SNEGSKA (reference sequence). The CDR3 loop is CSAESVVAGGGSKSIQYF. The DNA of the CDR3 is TGCAGTGCAGAATCCGTGGTAGCGGGAGGTGGGTCCAAAAGCATTCAGTACTTC.

This clonotype has ten or more counts. The J gene is TRBJ1-1, the V gene TRBV3-2; the listed D gene, TRBD1, was not tested against the DNA. TRBV3-2 is reported as a pseudogene. The CDR3 spans 17 residues. DNA of the CDR3: TGTGCCAGCAGCCCTAAGTGGGTCCGGGACGAGAACACTGAAGCTTTCTTT. Its translation: CASSPKWVRDENTEAFF.

Comments on this clonotype: A much larger clone is a single base away; this may be a read error. V and J are TRBV12-3 or TRBV12-4 and TRBJ2-7; possibly TRBD2 for D (6 bases). This CDR3 contains 14 residues. The CDR3, as DNA: TGTGCCGGCAGTTTAAGGGACTTTACCTACGAGCAGTACTTC. It is translated as CAGSLRDFTYEQYF.

V usage is TRBV24-1 and J usage is TRBJ2-1; TRBD2 is a possible D gene (6 bases). From germline, CDR1 is KGHDR and CDR2 SFDVKD. There are 15 residues in the CDR3. V dropped 4 bases and J dropped 7 bases, with 16 bases sitting between them. The CDR3 protein is CATSENTGDWNEQFF. The CDR3 DNA reads as TGTGCCACCAGTGAAAATACGGGAGATTGGAATGAGCAGTTCTTC.

Ten or more counts support this clonotype. The chain has TRBV7-2 and TRBJ1-2, with 7 bases lining up with TRBD1. CDR3 length: 13 amino acids. Germline V CDR1 and CDR2: SGHTA, FQGNSA. The V segment lost 5 bases and the J segment 4 bases; nucleotides outside the gene matches: 4. The CDR3 loop is CASSQTGAYGYTF. CDR3 nucleotides: TGTGCCAGCAGCCAAACAGGGGCCTATGGCTACACCTTC.